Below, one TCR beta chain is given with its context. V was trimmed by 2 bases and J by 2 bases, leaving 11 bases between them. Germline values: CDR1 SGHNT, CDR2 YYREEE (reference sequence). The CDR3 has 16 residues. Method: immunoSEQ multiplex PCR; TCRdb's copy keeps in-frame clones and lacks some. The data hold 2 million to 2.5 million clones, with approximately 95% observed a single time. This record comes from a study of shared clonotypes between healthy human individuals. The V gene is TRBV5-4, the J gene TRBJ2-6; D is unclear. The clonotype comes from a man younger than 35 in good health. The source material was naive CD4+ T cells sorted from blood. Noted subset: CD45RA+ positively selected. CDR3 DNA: TGTGCCAGCAGCTTAGCCCAGCTAGCTGGGGCCAACGTCCTGACTTTC. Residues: CASSLAQLAGANVLTF.